At least ten counts were recorded for the clone carrying this TCR beta chain. No antigen is known for it. Generated by immunoSEQ multiplex PCR, the TCRdb table keeps only in-frame clones and is missing some. The sample holds around 2,900 clones, and no clone turns up only once. This sample was taken from a study of T cells after posttransplantation cyclophosphamide. The CDR3 spans 13 residues. V dropped 7 bases and J dropped 6 bases, with 15 bases sitting between them. The germline gives CDR1 SGHVS, CDR2 FNYEAQ. Treatment was busulfan-fludarabine conditioning, a marrow graft, and cyclophosphamide on days +3 and +4. Study-level results: Donor-recipient repertoire similarity was low at 1-2 months, rising over year one. Tissue-infiltrating T cells from skin or gut overlapped little with blood T cells. Recipient CMV seropositivity and CMV reactivation strongly tracked TRB clonality.

The source of this sequence is a female patient aged 50 to 65 who received an allogeneic stem cell transplant from a related donor, was CMV-positive, and had no GVHD. The graft donor may account for some of the T cells. J is TRBJ2-5 and V is TRBV7-6; no reliable D call. Sequences were derived from PBMCs, sampled after allogeneic stem cell transplant with posttransplant cyclophosphamide. The CDR3 reads CASTRVTSQTQYF. DNA of the CDR3: TGTGCCAGCACCCGGGTCACATCGCAGACCCAGTACTTC.